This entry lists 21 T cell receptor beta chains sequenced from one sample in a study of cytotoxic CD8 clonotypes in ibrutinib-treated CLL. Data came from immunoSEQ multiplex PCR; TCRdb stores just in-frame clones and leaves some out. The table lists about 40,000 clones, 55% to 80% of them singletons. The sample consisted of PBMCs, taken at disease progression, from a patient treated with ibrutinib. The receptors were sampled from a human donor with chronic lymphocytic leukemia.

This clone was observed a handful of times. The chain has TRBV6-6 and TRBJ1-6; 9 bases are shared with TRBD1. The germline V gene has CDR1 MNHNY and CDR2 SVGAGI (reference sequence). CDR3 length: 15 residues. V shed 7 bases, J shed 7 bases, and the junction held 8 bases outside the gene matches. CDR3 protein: CASTETGGGNSPLHF. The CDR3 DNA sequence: TGTGCCAGCACAGAGACAGGGGGAGGGAATTCACCCCTCCACTTT.

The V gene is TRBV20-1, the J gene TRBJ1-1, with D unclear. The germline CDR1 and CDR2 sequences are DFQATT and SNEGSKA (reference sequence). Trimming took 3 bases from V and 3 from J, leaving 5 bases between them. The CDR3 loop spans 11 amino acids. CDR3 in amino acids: CSASLDTEAFF. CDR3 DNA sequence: TGCAGTGCTAGTCTGGACACTGAAGCTTTCTTT.

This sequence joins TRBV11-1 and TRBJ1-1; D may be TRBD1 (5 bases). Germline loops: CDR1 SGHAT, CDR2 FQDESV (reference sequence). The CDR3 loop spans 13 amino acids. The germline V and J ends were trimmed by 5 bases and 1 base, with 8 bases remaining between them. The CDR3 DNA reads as TGTGCCAGCAGCGCCCAGGGGAACACTGAAGCTTTCTTT. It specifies CASSAQGNTEAFF.

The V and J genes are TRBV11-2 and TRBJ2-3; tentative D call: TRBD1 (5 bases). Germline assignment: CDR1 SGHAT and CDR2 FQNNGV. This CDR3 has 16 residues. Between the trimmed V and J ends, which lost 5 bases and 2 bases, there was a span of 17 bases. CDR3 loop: CASSRIPRQITDTQYF. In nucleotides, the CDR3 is TGTGCCAGCAGCCGGATCCCCCGACAGATCACAGATACGCAGTATTTT. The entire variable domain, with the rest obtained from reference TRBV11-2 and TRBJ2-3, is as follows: EAGVAQSPRYKIIEKRQSVAFWCNPISGHATLYWYQQILGQGPKLLIQFQNNGVVDDSQLPKDRFSAERLKGVDSTLKIQPAKLEDSAVYLCASSRIPRQITDTQYFGPGTRLTVL.

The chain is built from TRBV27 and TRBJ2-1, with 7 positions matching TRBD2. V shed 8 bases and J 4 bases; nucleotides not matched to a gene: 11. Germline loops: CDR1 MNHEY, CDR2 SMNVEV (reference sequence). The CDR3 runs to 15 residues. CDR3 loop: CASHWEGVKYNEQFF. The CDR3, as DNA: TGTGCCAGCCATTGGGAGGGAGTAAAGTACAATGAGCAGTTCTTC.

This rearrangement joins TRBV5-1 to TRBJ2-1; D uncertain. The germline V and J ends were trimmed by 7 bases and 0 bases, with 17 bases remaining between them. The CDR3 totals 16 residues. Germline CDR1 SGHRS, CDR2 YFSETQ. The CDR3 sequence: CASSLGRPDSYNEQFF. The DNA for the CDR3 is TGCGCCAGCTCCCTAGGGCGCCCAGACTCCTACAATGAGCAGTTCTTC.

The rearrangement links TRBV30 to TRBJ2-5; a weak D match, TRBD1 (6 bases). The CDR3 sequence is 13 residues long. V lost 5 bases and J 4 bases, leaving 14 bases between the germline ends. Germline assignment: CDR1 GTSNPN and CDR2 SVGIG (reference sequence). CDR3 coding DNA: TGTGCCTGGGGGCAACAGGGACCAGAGACCCAGTACTTC. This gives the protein CAWGQQGPETQYF.

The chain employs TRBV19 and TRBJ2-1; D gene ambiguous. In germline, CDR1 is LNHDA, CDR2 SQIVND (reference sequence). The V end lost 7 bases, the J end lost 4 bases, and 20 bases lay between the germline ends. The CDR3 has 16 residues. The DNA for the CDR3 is TGTGCCAGTAACGATCCCCACTCTCTAATTTACAATGAGCAGTTCTTC. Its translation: CASNDPHSLIYNEQFF.

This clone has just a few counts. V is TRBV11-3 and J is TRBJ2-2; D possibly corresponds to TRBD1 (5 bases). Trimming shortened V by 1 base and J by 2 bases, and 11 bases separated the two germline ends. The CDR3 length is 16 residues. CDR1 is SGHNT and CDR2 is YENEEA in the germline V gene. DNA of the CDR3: TGTGCCAGCAGCTTAGGGTGGGGCCTAAACACCGGGGAGCTGTTTTTT. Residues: CASSLGWGLNTGELFF.

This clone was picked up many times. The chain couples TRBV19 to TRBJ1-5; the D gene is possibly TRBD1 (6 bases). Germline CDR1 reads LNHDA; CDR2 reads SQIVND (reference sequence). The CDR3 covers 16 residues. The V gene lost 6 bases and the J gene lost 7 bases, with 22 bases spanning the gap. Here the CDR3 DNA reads TGTGCCAGTAGCCCCCGGCCCTGGGGAGGGGGGCAGCCCCAGCATTTT. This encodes CASSPRPWGGGQPQHF.

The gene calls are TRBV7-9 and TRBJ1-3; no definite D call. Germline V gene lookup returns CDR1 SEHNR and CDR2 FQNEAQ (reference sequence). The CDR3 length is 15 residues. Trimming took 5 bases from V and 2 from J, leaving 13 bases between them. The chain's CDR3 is CASSPRSLAGNTIYF. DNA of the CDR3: TGTGCCAGCAGCCCGCGCAGTTTGGCTGGAAACACCATATATTTT.

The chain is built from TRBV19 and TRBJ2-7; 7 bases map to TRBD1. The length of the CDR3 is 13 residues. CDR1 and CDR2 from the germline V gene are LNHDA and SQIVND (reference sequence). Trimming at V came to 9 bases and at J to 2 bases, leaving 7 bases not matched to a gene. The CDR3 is CASKDRATYEQYF. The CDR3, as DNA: TGTGCCAGCAAAGACAGGGCAACCTACGAGCAGTACTTC.

Here the CDR3 reads CASSLQPNEQYF. The CDR3 coding sequence is TGCGCCAGCAGCTTGCAACCCAACGAGCAGTACTTC. The V call is TRBV5-1, the J call TRBJ2-7; D is unresolved. Trimming stripped 1 base from V and 5 bases from J, with 7 bases between. The CDR3 runs 12 residues. Germline CDR1 SGHRS, CDR2 YFSETQ.

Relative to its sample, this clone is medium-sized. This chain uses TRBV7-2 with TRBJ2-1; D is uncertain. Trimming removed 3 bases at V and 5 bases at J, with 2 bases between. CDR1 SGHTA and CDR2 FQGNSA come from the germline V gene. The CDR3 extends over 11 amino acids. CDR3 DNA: TGTGCCAGCAGCTTGGACAATGAGCAGTTCTTC. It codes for CASSLDNEQFF.

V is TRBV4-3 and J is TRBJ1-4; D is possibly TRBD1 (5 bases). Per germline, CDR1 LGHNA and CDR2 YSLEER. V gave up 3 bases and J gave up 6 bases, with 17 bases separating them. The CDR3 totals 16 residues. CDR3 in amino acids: CASSHEIGALDEKLFF. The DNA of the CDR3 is TGCGCCAGCAGCCATGAGATAGGGGCCCTTGATGAAAAACTGTTTTTT.

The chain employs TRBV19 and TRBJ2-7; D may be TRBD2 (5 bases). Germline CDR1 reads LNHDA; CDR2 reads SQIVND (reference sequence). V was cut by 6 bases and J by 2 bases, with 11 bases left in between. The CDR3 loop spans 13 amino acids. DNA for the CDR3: TGTGCCAGTAGCCTACTAGGCGCCTACGAGCAGTACTTC. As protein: CASSLLGAYEQYF.

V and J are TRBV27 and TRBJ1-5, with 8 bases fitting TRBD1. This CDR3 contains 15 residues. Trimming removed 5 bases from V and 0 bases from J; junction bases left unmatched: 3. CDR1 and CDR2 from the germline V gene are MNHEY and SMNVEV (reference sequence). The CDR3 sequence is CASSTGGYSNQPQHF. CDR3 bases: TGTGCCAGCAGTACAGGGGGTTATAGCAATCAGCCCCAGCATTTT.

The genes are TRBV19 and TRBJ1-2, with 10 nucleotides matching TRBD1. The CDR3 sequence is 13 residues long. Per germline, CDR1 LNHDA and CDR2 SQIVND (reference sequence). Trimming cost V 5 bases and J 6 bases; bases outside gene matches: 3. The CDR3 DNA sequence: TGTGCCAGTAGTCCAGGGACAGGGGATGGCTACACCTTC. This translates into CASSPGTGDGYTF.

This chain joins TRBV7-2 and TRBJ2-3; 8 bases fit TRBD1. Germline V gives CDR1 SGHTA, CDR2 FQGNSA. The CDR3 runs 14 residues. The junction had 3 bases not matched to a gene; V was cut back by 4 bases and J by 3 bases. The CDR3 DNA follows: TGTGCCAGCAGCTACCGGACAGGGACAGATACGCAGTATTTT. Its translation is CASSYRTGTDTQYF.

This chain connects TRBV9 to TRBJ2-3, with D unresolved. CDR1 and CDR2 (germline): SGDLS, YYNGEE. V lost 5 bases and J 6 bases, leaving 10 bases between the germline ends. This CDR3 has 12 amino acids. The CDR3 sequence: CASSLSADTQYF. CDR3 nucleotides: TGTGCCAGCAGTCTCAGCGCCGATACGCAGTATTTT.

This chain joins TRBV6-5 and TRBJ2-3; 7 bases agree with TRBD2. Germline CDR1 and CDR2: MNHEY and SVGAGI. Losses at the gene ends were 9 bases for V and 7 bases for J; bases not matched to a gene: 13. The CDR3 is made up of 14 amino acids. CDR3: CASQFGAGLNTQYF. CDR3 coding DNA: TGTGCCAGTCAATTCGGCGCGGGACTAAATACGCAGTATTTT.